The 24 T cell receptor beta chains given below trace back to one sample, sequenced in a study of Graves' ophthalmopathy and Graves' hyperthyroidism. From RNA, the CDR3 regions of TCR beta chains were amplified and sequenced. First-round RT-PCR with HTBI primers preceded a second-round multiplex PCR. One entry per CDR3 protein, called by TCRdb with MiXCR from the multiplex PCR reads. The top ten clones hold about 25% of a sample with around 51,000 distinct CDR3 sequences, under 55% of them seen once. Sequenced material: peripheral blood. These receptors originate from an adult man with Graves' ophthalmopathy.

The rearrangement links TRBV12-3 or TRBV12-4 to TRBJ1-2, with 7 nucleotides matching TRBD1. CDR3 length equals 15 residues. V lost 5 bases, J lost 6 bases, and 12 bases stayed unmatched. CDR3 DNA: TGTGCCAGCAGTAACCCAAGTAGGGGGCGGAATGGCTACACCTTC. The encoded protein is CASSNPSRGRNGYTF.

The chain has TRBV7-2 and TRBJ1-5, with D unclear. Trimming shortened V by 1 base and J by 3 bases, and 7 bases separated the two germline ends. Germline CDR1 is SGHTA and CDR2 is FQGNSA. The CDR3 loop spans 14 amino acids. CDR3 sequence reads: CASSLVRSNQPQHF. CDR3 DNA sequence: TGTGCCAGCAGCTTAGTGCGGTCCAATCAGCCCCAGCATTTT. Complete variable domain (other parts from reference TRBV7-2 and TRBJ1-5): GAGVSQSPSNKVTEKGKDVELRCDPISGHTALYWYRQSLGQGLEFLIYFQGNSAPDKSGLPSDRFSAERTGGSVSTLTIQRTQQEDSAVYLCASSLVRSNQPQHFGDGTRLSIL.

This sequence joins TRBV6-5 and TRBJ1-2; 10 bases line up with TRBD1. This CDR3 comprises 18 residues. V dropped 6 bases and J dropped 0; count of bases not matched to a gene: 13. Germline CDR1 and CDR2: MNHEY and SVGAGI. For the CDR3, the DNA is TGTGCCAGCAGCCACCGGAGACAGGGGGCATTTACTAACTATGGCTACACCTTC. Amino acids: CASSHRRQGAFTNYGYTF.

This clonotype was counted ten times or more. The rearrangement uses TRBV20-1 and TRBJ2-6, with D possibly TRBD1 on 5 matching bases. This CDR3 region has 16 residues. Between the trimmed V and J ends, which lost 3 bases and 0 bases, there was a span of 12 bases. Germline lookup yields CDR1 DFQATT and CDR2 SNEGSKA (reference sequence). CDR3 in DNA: TGCAGTGCTAGTCGGCAGGGAAGCTCTGGGGCCAACGTCCTGACTTTC. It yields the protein CSASRQGSSGANVLTF.

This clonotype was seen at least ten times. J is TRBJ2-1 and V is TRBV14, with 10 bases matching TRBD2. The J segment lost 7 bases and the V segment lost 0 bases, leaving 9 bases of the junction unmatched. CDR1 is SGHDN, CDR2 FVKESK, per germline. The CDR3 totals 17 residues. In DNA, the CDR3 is TGTGCCAGCAGCCAAGATTTGAGCGGGAGGGCCGTGAATGAGCAGTTCTTC. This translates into CASSQDLSGRAVNEQFF.

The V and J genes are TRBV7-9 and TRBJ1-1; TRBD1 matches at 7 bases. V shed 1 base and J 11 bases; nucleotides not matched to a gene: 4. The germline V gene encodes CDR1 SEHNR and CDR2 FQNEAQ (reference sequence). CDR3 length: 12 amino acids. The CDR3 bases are TGTGCCAGCAGCTTAGATACAGGGGAGGCTTTCTTT. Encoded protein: CASSLDTGEAFF. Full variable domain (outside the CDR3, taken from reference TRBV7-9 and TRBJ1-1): DTGVSQNPRHKITKRGQNVTFRCDPISEHNRLYWYRQTLGQGPEFLTYFQNEAQLEKSRLLSDRFSAERPKGSFSTLEIQRTEQGDSAMYLCASSLDTGEAFFGQGTRLTVV.

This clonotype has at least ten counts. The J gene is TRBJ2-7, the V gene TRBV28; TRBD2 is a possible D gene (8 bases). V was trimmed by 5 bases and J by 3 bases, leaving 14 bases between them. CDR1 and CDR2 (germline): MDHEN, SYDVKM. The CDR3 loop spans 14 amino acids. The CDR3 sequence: CASSRGGQFYEQYF. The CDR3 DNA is TGTGCCAGCAGTCGGGGGGGACAGTTCTACGAGCAGTACTTC.

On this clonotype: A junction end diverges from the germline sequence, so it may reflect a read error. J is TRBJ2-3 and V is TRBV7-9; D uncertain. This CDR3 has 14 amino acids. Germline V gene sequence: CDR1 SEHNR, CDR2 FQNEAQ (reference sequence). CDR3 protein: CASSLGTTTDTQYF. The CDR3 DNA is TGCGCCAGCAGCTTAGGCACCACCACAGATACGCAGTATTTT.

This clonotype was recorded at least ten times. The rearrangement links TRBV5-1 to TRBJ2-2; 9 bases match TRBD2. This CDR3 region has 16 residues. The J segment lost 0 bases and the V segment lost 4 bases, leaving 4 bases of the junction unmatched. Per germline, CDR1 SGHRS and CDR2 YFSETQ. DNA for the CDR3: TGCGCCAGCAGCGGTCTAGCGGGACCGAACACCGGGGAGCTGTTTTTT. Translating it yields CASSGLAGPNTGELFF.

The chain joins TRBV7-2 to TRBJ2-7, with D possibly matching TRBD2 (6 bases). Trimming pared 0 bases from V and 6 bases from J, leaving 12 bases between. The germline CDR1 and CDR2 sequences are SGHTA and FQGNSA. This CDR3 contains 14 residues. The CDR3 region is CASSLAPTSSEQYF. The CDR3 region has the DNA TGTGCCAGCAGCTTAGCCCCGACTAGTAGCGAGCAGTACTTC.

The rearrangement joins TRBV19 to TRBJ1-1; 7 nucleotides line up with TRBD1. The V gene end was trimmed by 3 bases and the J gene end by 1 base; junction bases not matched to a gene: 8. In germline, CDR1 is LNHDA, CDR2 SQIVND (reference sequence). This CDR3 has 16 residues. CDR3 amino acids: CASSMGPGGSNTEAFF. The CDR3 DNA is TGTGCCAGTAGTATGGGGCCAGGGGGTTCGAACACTGAAGCTTTCTTT.

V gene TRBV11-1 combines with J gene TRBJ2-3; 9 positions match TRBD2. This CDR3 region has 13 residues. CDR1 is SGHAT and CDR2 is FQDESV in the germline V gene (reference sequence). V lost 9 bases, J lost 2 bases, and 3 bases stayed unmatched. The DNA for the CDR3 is TGTGCCAGGTCTAGCGGGAACACAGATACGCAGTATTTT. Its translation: CARSSGNTDTQYF.

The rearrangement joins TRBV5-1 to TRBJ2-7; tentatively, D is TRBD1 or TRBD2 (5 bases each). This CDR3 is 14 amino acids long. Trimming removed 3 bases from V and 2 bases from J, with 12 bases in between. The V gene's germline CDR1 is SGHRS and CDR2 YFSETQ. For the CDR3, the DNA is TGCGCCAGCAGCTCCGGGACCCTAACCTACGAGCAGTACTTC. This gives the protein CASSSGTLTYEQYF.

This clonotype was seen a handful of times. The CDR3 loop reads CASSSTGFRFTDTQYF. The CDR3 DNA sequence: TGCGCCAGCAGCTCGACAGGGTTTCGGTTCACAGATACGCAGTATTTT. This sequence joins TRBV5-1 and TRBJ2-3, with 7 positions matching TRBD1. Germline V lookup: CDR1 SGHRS, CDR2 YFSETQ. The CDR3 runs 16 residues. V shed 3 bases and J 2 bases; nucleotides not matched to a gene: 9.

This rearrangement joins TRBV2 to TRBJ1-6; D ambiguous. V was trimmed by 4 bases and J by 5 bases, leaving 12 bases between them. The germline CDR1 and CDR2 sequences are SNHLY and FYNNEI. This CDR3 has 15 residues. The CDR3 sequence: CASSGQRTNNSPLHF. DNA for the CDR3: TGTGCCAGCAGTGGCCAGCGGACGAATAATTCACCCCTCCACTTT.

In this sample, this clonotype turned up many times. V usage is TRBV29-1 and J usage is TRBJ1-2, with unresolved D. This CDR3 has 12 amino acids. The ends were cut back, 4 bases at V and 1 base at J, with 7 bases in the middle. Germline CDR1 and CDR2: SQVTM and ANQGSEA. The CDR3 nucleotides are TGCAGCGTTGTAGTGGATAACTATGGCTACACCTTC. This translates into CSVVVDNYGYTF.

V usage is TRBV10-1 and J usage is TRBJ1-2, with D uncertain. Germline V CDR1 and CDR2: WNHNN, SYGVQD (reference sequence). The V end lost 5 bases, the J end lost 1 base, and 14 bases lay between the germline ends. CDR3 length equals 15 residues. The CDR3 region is CASSSFGKCNYGYTF. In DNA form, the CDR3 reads TGCGCCAGCAGTAGTTTCGGGAAGTGTAACTATGGCTACACCTTC.

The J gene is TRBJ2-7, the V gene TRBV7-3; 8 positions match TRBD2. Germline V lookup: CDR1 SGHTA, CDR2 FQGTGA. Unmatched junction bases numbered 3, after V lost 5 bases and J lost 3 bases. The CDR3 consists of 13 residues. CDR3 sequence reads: CASSPAGGYEQYF. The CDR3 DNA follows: TGTGCCAGCAGCCCCGCGGGGGGCTACGAGCAGTACTTC.

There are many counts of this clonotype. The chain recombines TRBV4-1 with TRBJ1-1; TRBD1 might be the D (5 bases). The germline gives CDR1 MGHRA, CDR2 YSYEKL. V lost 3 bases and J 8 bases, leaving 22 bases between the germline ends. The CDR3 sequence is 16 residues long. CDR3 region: CASSHPPGPTEGEAFF. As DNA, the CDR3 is TGCGCCAGCAGCCACCCCCCGGGGCCAACGGAGGGAGAAGCTTTCTTT.

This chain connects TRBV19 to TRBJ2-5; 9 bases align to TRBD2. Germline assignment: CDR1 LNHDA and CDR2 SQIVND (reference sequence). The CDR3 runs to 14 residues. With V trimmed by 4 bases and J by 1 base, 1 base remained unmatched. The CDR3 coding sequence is TGTGCCAGTAGTACGGGACTAGCCCAAGAGACCCAGTACTTC. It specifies CASSTGLAQETQYF. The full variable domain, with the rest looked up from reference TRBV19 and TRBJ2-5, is DGGITQSPKYLFRKEGQNVTLSCEQNLNHDAMYWYRQDPGQGLRLIYYSQIVNDFQKGDIAEGYSVSREKKESFPLTVTSAQKNPTAFYLCASSTGLAQETQYFGPGTRLLVL.

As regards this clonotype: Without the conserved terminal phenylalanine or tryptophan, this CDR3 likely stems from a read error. The CDR3 region is CSARSARGYDNEQFL. The CDR3 DNA sequence: TGCAGTGCTAGAAGTGCCAGGGGCTATGACAATGAGCAGTTCCTC. The J gene is TRBJ2-1, the V gene TRBV20-1, with D perhaps TRBD1 (6 bases). The V gene's germline CDR1 is DFQATT and CDR2 SNEGSKA (reference sequence). V lost 2 bases and J 5 bases, leaving 16 bases between the germline ends. The CDR3 covers 15 residues.

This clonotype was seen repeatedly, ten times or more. The CDR3 nucleotides are TGTGCCAGCAGCGCCGCCGGGACAGGGACCGGGGAGCTGTTTTTT. Translating it yields CASSAAGTGTGELFF. The rearrangement joins TRBV9 to TRBJ2-2; 9 nucleotides align to TRBD1. CDR1 is SGDLS, CDR2 YYNGEE, per germline. V lost 3 bases, J lost 5 bases, and 5 bases stayed unmatched. CDR3 size: 15 residues.

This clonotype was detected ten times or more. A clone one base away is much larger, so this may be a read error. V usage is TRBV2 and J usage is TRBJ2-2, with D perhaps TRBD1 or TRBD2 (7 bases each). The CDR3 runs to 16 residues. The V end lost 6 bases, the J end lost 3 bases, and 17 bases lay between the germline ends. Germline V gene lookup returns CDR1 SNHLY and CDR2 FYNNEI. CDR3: CASREWSGGDTGELFF. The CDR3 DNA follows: TGTGCCAGCAGGGAGTGGTCAGGGGGGGACACCGGGGAGCTGTTTTTT.

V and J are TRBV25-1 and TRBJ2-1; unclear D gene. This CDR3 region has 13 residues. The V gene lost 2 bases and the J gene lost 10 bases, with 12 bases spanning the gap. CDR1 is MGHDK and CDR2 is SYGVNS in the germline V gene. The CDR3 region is CASSEHQAAEQFF. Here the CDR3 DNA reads TGTGCCAGCAGTGAACATCAGGCCGCGGAGCAGTTCTTC.